Detailed here is one T cell receptor beta chain. Antigen unknown. PCR was performed using 60 Vbeta and 13 Jbeta primers. Produced via immunoSEQ multiplex PCR; TCRdb's table is partial and in-frame only. This table has around 94,000 clones, around 68% appearing once. The data derive from a study of cytomegalovirus exposure and HLA in healthy donors. Study conclusions and caveats: In a later analysis, TCR association rates varied by HLA locus: DRB1 most, HLA-C fewest. It was assumed in the presence/absence analyses that sequencing depth was roughly uniform across donors.

No CMV serostatus was recorded for this donor. This CDR3 contains 17 residues. V shed 5 bases and J shed 3 bases, with 19 bases lying between them. Germline values: CDR1 LNHDA, CDR2 SQIVND (reference sequence). The chain is built from TRBV19 and TRBJ2-2, with D perhaps TRBD2 (5 bases). Sequenced sample: PBMCs. The clonotype comes from a human donor in good health. CDR3 coding DNA: TGTGCCAGTAGTCCGGGGAGCCTACCTCTCGACACCGGGGAGCTGTTTTTT. It is translated as CASSPGSLPLDTGELFF.